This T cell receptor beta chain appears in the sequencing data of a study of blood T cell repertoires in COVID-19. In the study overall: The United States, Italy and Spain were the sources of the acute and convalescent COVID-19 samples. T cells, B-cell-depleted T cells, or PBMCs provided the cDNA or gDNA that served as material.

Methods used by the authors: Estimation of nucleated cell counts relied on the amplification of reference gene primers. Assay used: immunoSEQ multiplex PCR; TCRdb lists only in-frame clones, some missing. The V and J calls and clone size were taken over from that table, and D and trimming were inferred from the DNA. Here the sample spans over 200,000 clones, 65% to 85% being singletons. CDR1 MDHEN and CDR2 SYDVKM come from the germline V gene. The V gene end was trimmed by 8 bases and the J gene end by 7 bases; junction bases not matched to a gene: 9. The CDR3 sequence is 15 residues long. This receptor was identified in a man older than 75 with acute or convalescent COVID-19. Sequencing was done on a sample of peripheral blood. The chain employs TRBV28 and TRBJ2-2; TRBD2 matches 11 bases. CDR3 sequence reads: CASGLAGGGFGELFF. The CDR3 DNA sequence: TGTGCCAGCGGCCTAGCGGGAGGAGGGTTCGGGGAGCTGTTTTTT. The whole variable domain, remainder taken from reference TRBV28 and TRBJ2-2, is DVKVTQSSRYLVKRTGEKVFLECVQDMDHENMFWYRQDPGLGLRLIYFSYDVKMKEKGDIPEGYSVSREKKERFSLILESASTNQTSMYLCASGLAGGGFGELFFGEGSRLTVL.